Below are 7 T cell receptor beta chains sequenced from a single sample in a study of T-cell reconstitution after alpha-beta-depleted transplantation in children. A library of TCRbeta sequences, prepared with unique molecular identifiers, was generated. One entry per CDR3 protein results from TCRdb running MiXCR on the PCR reads. This sample carries 280,000 or so distinct CDR3 sequences, roughly 10% of them seen once, and the ten largest clones take 20% to 30%. This sample comprised peripheral blood, obtained 180 days after TCRalphabeta/CD19-depleted stem cell transplant. These receptors all stem from a male patient aged 2-10 years who had a stem cell transplant for chronic granulomatous disease, so the T cells may come from the graft donor.

This clonotype was recorded at least ten times. V is TRBV5-1 and J is TRBJ2-1; 11 bases line up with TRBD2. V trimming: 3 bases; J trimming: 9 bases; junction bases outside the gene matches: 8. Germline V gene lookup returns CDR1 SGHRS and CDR2 YFSETQ. CDR3 length: 15 residues. The CDR3 DNA reads as TGCGCCAGCAGCTGGAGGACTAGCGGGCCCGGTGAGCAGTTCTTC. Protein sequence: CASSWRTSGPGEQFF.

In its sample, this clonotype was seen many times. The rearrangement uses TRBV12-3 or TRBV12-4 and TRBJ1-1; tentative D call: TRBD1 (5 bases). Trimming removed 8 bases from V and 5 bases from J, with 6 bases in between. The CDR3 extends over 10 amino acids. CDR3 amino acids: CASGGTEAFF. The CDR3 coding sequence is TGTGCCAGCGGGGGGACTGAAGCTTTCTTT.

This clonotype was counted many times. The chain employs TRBV28 and TRBJ2-5; D uncertain. V was pared by 7 bases and J by 2 bases, with 11 bases between. This CDR3 has 13 residues. The germline gives CDR1 MDHEN, CDR2 SYDVKM. The CDR3 nucleotides read TGTGCCAGCAAGTTTGGGCAACAAGAGACCCAGTACTTC. Encoded protein: CASKFGQQETQYF.

To note about this clonotype: With a much larger clone just one base away, this may be a read error. The chain employs TRBV28 and TRBJ2-2, with D tentatively TRBD1 (6 bases). This CDR3 spans 18 amino acids. The V end was cut by 2 bases, the J end by 6 bases, with 22 bases between. Germline V gene sequence: CDR1 MDHEN, CDR2 SYDVKM. The CDR3 region is CASSLLKRRHRDSGELFF. CDR3 sequence (DNA): TGTGCCAGCAGTTTACTCAAGCGCCGGCACAGGGATTCCGGGGAGCTGTTTTTT.

Concerning this clonotype itself: A much larger clone is a single base away; this may be a read error. The V and J genes are TRBV6-5 and TRBJ1-4, with D uncertain. Per the germline V gene, CDR1 is MNHEY and CDR2 is SVGAGI. The germline V and J ends were trimmed by 1 base and 0 bases, with 6 bases remaining between them. The CDR3 has 15 residues. The CDR3: CASSYLKATNEKLFF. The CDR3, as DNA: TGTGCCAGCAGTTACTTGAAGGCAACTAATGAAAAACTGTTTTTT.

This clonotype has only a few counts. The rearrangement links TRBV21-1 to TRBJ2-2. TRBV21-1 is an annotated pseudogene. This CDR3 is built from 11 residues. The CDR3 nucleotides read TGTGCCAGCAACCAGTGCGGGGAGCTGTTTTTT. As protein: CASNQCGELFF.

This clonotype was seen at least ten times. The gene calls are TRBV9 and TRBJ2-7, with D maybe TRBD1 (7 bases). CDR1 is SGDLS, CDR2 YYNGEE, per germline. This CDR3 comprises 15 residues. Trimming cost V 4 bases and J 7 bases, with 21 bases left between them. The CDR3 here is CASSPGGTALREQYF. The CDR3 DNA reads TGTGCCAGCAGCCCTGGCGGGACAGCCCTTAGGGAGCAGTACTTC. Complete variable domain (other parts from reference TRBV9 and TRBJ2-7): DSGVTQTPKHLITATGQRVTLRCSPRSGDLSVYWYQQSLDQGLQFLIQYYNGEERAKGNILERFSAQQFPDLHSELNLSSLELGDSALYFCASSPGGTALREQYFGPGTRLTVT.